This T cell receptor (beta chain) originates from a study of response to subunit inactivated influenza vaccine. In its sample, this clonotype was seen many times. The antigen remains unidentified. Study observations and caveats: The authors suggested that few new T cells are recruited per seasonal influenza vaccination.

TCRdb re-analysed the RT-PCR reads in MiXCR, keeping a single row per CDR3 protein. The sample comprises about 310,000 distinct CDR3 sequences, about 20% of which are singletons, and over 9% rests with the top ten. The origin of this receptor is a man aged 45-69 years who received an inactivated influenza vaccine. The sample was PBMCs from blood, taken less than 22 months after vaccination.

The CDR3 nucleotides read TGCAGTGCTAGAACCCGGGGGGGCACAGATACGCAGTATTTT. Protein product: CSARTRGGTDTQYF. The chain links TRBV20-1 to TRBJ2-3; 7 nucleotides match TRBD2. Germline CDR1 is DFQATT and CDR2 is SNEGSKA (reference sequence). Trimming took 2 bases from V and 1 from J; bases not matched to a gene: 3. This CDR3 region has 14 residues.